This T cell receptor (beta chain) was obtained from a study of blood T cells in healthy people across ages. Study-level information: The capture of about one barcoded beta molecule per two T cells was achieved by template switching. Notes on the study in general: More naive CD4+ cells and higher diversity were found in long-lived than in aged donors. The fall in TCR beta diversity per million T cells was roughly linear with age.

A note on this clonotype: Its antigen remains unidentified.

CDR3 length: 14 amino acids. V dropped 3 bases and J dropped 4; count of bases not matched to a gene: 3. Sample-barcoded 5' priming and a J-beta primer mix drove a second PCR of roughly 6 to 12 cycles. Every molecule of cDNA carried a tag from a template-switch adaptor with 12 random nucleotides. TCRdb independently ran MiXCR on the 5' RACE reads; one entry per CDR3 protein. This table has 700,000 to 950,000 distinct CDR3 sequences, roughly 50% appearing once. The chain has TRBV12-3 or TRBV12-4 and TRBJ2-3, with 8 bases fitting TRBD2. The TCR was taken from a man aged 25 to 40 in good health. Sequencing used blood. The CDR3 nucleotides are TGTGCCAGCAGTTTTGCGGGAGGCGCAGATACGCAGTATTTT. Protein: CASSFAGGADTQYF.